This TCR beta chain was sequenced for a study of CD8 T cell repertoires and HIV-1 epitope variants. Profiled with immunoSEQ multiplex PCR; TCRdb holds only in-frame clones, not every one. The table records 3,400 or so clones, over 65% of them present only once. As for this clone: Antigen unknown.

This clonotype was sampled from a male donor with HIV. Sequenced sample: cultured CD8+ T cells derived from PBMCs.

The CDR3 DNA reads as TGTGCCAGCAGCTTACGGGCAGGGTTGGGGTATCAAGAGACCCAGTACTTC. Translated: CASSLRAGLGYQETQYF. The chain combines TRBV7-3 with TRBJ2-5; D possibly corresponds to TRBD1 (5 bases). V was cut by 2 bases and J by 2 bases, with 18 bases left in between. CDR3 length: 17 amino acids. The germline CDR1 and CDR2 sequences are SGHTA and FQGTGA.